This T cell receptor (beta chain) was profiled in a study of early T cells in non-severe SARS-CoV-2 infection. Study-level information: Bulk RNA taken from unsorted whole blood was sequenced, leaving chains unpaired. Overall study results and limits: Anti-spike CD8 responses were favored in VDJdb matching, and private and CD4 specificities were missed.

The CDR3 totals 15 residues. The germline V gene encodes CDR1 PRHDT and CDR2 FYEKMQ (reference sequence). The V segment lost 2 bases and the J segment 6 bases; nucleotides outside the gene matches: 9. Individual cDNA molecules were tagged with unique molecular identifiers, the study reported. A single record per CDR3 protein comes from TCRdb applying MiXCR to the 5' RACE reads. This table holds approximately 43,000 distinct CDR3 sequences, 7% to 7.5% found once. In this sample, this clonotype turned up a few times. Its antigen is currently unknown. The receptor comes from an adult who was a healthcare worker with PCR-confirmed SARS-CoV-2 infection or an uninfected control (not recorded which). The sequencing sample was made of whole blood. The J gene is TRBJ1-2, the V gene TRBV13, with 7 positions matching TRBD1. CDR3 nucleotides: TGTGCCAGCAGCTTACGTGAGGGGGCTACGGATGGCTACACCTTC. Amino acid sequence: CASSLREGATDGYTF. Full variable domain (missing parts from reference TRBV13 and TRBJ1-2): AAGVIQSPRHLIKEKRETATLKCYPIPRHDTVYWYQQGPGQDPQFLISFYEKMQSDKGSIPDRFSAQQFSDYHSELNMSSLELGDSALYFCASSLREGATDGYTFGSGTRLTVV.